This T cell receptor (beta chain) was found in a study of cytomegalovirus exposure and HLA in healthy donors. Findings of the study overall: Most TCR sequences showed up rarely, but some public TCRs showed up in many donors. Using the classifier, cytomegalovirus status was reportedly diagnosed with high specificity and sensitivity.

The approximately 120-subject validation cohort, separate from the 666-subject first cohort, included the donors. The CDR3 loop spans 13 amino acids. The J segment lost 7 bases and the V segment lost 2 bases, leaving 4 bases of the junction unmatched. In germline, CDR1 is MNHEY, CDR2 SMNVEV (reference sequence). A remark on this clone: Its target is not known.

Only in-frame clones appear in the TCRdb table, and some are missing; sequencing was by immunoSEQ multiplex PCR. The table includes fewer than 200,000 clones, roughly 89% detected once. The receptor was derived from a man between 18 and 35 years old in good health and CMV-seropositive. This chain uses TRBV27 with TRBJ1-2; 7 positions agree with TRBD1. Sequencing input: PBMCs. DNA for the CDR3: TGTGCCAGCAGTTTAGAGGCAGGGGGTGGCTACACCTTC. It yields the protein CASSLEAGGGYTF.